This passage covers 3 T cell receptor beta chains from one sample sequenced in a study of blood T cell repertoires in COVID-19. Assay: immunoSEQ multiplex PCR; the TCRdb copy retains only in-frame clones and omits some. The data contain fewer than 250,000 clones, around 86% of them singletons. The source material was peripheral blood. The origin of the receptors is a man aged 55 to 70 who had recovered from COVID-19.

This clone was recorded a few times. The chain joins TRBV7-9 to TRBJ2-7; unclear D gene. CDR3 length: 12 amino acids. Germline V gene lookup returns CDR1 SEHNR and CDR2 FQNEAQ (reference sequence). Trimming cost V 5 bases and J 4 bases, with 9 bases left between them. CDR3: CASSLQVYEQYF. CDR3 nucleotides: TGTGCCAGCAGCCTTCAGGTGTACGAGCAGTACTTC. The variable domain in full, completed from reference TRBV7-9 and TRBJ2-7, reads DTGVSQNPRHKITKRGQNVTFRCDPISEHNRLYWYRQTLGQGPEFLTYFQNEAQLEKSRLLSDRFSAERPKGSFSTLEIQRTEQGDSAMYLCASSLQVYEQYFGPGTRLTVT.

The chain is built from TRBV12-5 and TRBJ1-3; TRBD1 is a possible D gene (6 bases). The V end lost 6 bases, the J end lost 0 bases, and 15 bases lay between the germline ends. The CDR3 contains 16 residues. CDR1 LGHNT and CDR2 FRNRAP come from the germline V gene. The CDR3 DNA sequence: TGTGCTAGTGGCCCCTCCGACAGGATCTCTGGAAACACCATATATTTT. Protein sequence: CASGPSDRISGNTIYF. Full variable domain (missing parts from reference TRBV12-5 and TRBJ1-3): DARVTQTPRHKVTEMGQEVTMRCQPILGHNTVFWYRQTMMQGLELLAYFRNRAPLDDSGMPKDRFSAEMPDATLATLKIQPSEPRDSAVYFCASGPSDRISGNTIYFGEGSWLTVV.

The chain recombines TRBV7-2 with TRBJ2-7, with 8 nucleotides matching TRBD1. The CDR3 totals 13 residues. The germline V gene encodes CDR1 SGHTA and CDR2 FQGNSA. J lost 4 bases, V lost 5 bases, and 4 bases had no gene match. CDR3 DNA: TGTGCCAGCAGCCAGGACAGGGCTTACGAGCAGTACTTC. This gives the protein CASSQDRAYEQYF.